The 4 T cell receptor beta chains below come from one sample, sequenced in a study of cytomegalovirus exposure and HLA in healthy donors. PCR amplification relied on 60 Vbeta primers (plus 13 Jbeta primers). Only in-frame clones appear in the TCRdb table, and some are missing; sequencing was by immunoSEQ multiplex PCR. The sample lists roughly 120,000 clones; 65% to 90% were seen once. Sequencing was carried out using PBMCs. These receptors all come from a woman aged 25-40 years in good health and CMV-seronegative.

This clone was detected only a few times. V and J are TRBV27 and TRBJ1-1, with 8 bases lining up with TRBD1. CDR1 and CDR2 from the germline V gene are MNHEY and SMNVEV (reference sequence). With 4 bases clipped from V and 5 bases from J, the junction kept 6 bases outside the gene matches. This CDR3 has 14 amino acids. CDR3 residues: CASSSRGPITEAFF. As DNA, the CDR3 is TGTGCCAGCAGTTCCAGGGGGCCGATAACTGAAGCTTTCTTT.

The chain joins TRBV21-1 to TRBJ2-7; the DNA was not compared with TRBD2, the D call given in the table. TRBV21-1 is termed a pseudogene. This CDR3 region has 15 residues. The CDR3, as DNA: TGTGCCAGCAGCCTGGTCGGGCGGGAGCGTAACGAGCAGTACTTC. As protein: CASSLVGRERNEQYF.

The gene calls are TRBV7-2 and TRBJ1-2; the D gene is possibly TRBD1 (5 bases). The V end lost 4 bases, the J end lost 3 bases, and 18 bases lay between the germline ends. Germline V lookup: CDR1 SGHTA, CDR2 FQGNSA. The length of the CDR3 is 16 residues. CDR3 amino acids: CASSSSGLWGDYGYTF. Here the CDR3 DNA reads TGTGCCAGCAGCTCCTCGGGTCTGTGGGGGGACTATGGCTACACCTTC.

V and J are TRBV7-9 and TRBJ2-5, with TRBD2 as a possible D gene (7 bases). Trimming shortened V by 5 bases and J by 5 bases, and 18 bases separated the two germline ends. Germline CDR1 SEHNR, CDR2 FQNEAQ (reference sequence). The length of the CDR3 is 15 residues. CDR3 sequence (DNA): TGTGCCAGCAGCACGGACCGGGGGGCCCGGGAGACCCAGTACTTC. Protein: CASSTDRGARETQYF.